A selection of T cell receptor beta chains follows, all from one sample in a study of T-cell memory formation after mild COVID-19. TCRdb used MiXCR to reprocess the 5' RACE reads, holding one entry per CDR3 protein. The repertoire consists of hundreds of thousands of distinct CDR3 sequences, with 20% to 25% occurring once and the leading ten covering approximately 22%. The source material was PBMCs or a T cell subset sorted from them (not recorded which). The receptors were gathered from a young man who had mild COVID-19 (a few samples of this study predate the infection). Cell type and time point are not known. CDR3s include the opening cysteine and the closing phenylalanine or tryptophan. D genes are given only for firm matches. Where a row states a size, it is once, few, many or the class of an expanded clone; other rows omit it.

J: TRBJ1-1; V: TRBV5-1; size: .; D: .; DNA: TGCGCCAGCAGCTCCCGACAGGACAACACTGAAGCTTTCTTT; CDR3: CASSSRQDNTEAFF
J: TRBJ1-4; V: TRBV29-1; size: .; D: .; DNA: TGCAGCGTTGACCTACTAGAGCCAACTAATGAAAAACTGTTTTTT; CDR3: CSVDLLEPTNEKLFF
J: TRBJ1-2; V: TRBV30; size: once; D: .; DNA: TGTGCCTGGAGTTCCCGTGGGGTTGGGAACTATGGCTACACCTTC; CDR3: CAWSSRGVGNYGYTF
J: TRBJ1-1; V: TRBV29-1; size: .; D: .; DNA: TGCAGCGTGGAGGGGGGGAACATGAACACTGAAGCTTTCTTT; CDR3: CSVEGGNMNTEAFF
J: TRBJ2-5; V: TRBV5-1; size: .; D: .; DNA: TGCGCCAGCAGCCCTACTCAGGGAAACCAAGAGACCCAGTACTTC; CDR3: CASSPTQGNQETQYF
J: TRBJ1-3; V: TRBV4-3; size: .; D: .; DNA: TGCGCCAGCAGCCAAGATCCCCTGGAGGGAAACACCATATATTTT; CDR3: CASSQDPLEGNTIYF
J: TRBJ1-1; V: TRBV5-1; size: .; D: .; DNA: TGCGCCAGCAGGATAAAGTTGACGGGTGGCACTGAAGCTTTCTTT; CDR3: CASRIKLTGGTEAFF
J: TRBJ2-3; V: TRBV7-3; size: many; D: .; DNA: TGTGCCAGCTCAGACCGCGGGGGCGGAACAGATACGCAGTATTTT; CDR3: CASSDRGGGTDTQYF
J: TRBJ2-3; V: TRBV6-2/TRBV6-3; size: few; D: .; DNA: TGTGCCAGCAGTTACCTGGGAGCAGATACGCAGTATTTT; CDR3: CASSYLGADTQYF
J: TRBJ1-3; V: TRBV20-1; size: many; D: .; DNA: TGCAGCTCGATGGGGGGCGCTGGAAACACCATATATTTT; CDR3: CSSMGGAGNTIYF
J: TRBJ2-5; V: TRBV10-2; size: few; D: TRBD2; DNA: TGCGCCAGCAGGGAGACTAGCGGGGTTTCCCAAGAGACCCAGTACTTC; CDR3: CASRETSGVSQETQYF
J: TRBJ2-7; V: TRBV4-3; size: .; D: .; DNA: TGCGCCAGCAGCCAAGATCCGCACGAGCAGTACTTC; CDR3: CASSQDPHEQYF
J: TRBJ1-5; V: TRBV24-1; size: few; D: .; DNA: TGTGCCACCAGGGACAGACAGAATAGCAATCAGCCCCAGCATTTT; CDR3: CATRDRQNSNQPQHF
J: TRBJ2-5; V: TRBV18; size: few; D: TRBD1; DNA: TGTGCCAGCTCACCACCGGACAGGGAAGAGACCCAGTACTTC; CDR3: CASSPPDREETQYF
J: TRBJ2-5; V: TRBV9; size: few; D: .; DNA: TGTGCCAGCAGCGCGTTGCAGGGAGGTTCGCCCCAGTACTTC; CDR3: CASSALQGGSPQYF